The 18 T cell receptor beta chains in this list originate from one sample, sequenced in a study of lymphopenia after photon versus proton radiotherapy. TCRdb keeps only in-frame clones here, not all; method: immunoSEQ multiplex PCR. The data contain approximately 45,000 clones, less than 90% of them singletons. The input for sequencing was peripheral blood, taken from a patient treated with photon-based radiotherapy. These receptor sequences come from a middle-aged man with gastric cancer.

This chain uses TRBV10-3 with TRBJ2-7; D tentatively reads TRBD1 or TRBD2 (7 bases each). The CDR3 sequence is 13 residues long. Trimming left V 10 bases short and J 4 bases short, with 17 bases between. Germline V gene lookup returns CDR1 ENHRY and CDR2 SYGVKD. For the CDR3, the DNA is TGTGCCACCCAGGGAGGGGGCCTTTACGAGCAGTACTTC. It yields the protein CATQGGGLYEQYF.

This sequence joins TRBV27 and TRBJ1-2; 7 bases fit TRBD1. V dropped 4 bases and J dropped 3; count of bases not matched to a gene: 8. The CDR3 spans 15 residues. CDR1 MNHEY and CDR2 SMNVEV come from the germline V gene (reference sequence). The CDR3 nucleotides read TGTGCCAGCAGTTCACGGACAGGCCGAGACTATGGCTACACCTTC. Amino acids: CASSSRTGRDYGYTF.

V and J are TRBV10-3 and TRBJ2-3; TRBD2 agrees at 9 bases. The trim removed 10 bases at V and 2 bases at J, leaving 4 bases unmatched. There are 13 residues in the CDR3. Germline V gene data show CDR1 as ENHRY and CDR2 as SYGVKD. The CDR3 nucleotides are TGTGCCACTCTAGCGGGGACCACAGATACGCAGTATTTT. It is translated as CATLAGTTDTQYF.

In nucleotides, the CDR3 is TGCAGCGTCAGGACAGGGGGCTTTGAAGCTTTCTTT. It translates to CSVRTGGFEAFF. V is TRBV29-1 and J is TRBJ1-1, with 11 bases matching TRBD1. The germline CDR1 and CDR2 sequences are SQVTM and ANQGSEA. The CDR3 is 12 amino acids. V lost 6 bases, J lost 7 bases, and 4 bases stayed unmatched. The full variable domain, in which reference TRBV29-1 and TRBJ1-1 provide the parts outside the CDR3, is SAVISQKPSRDICQRGTSLTIQCQVDSQVTMMFWYRQQPGQSLTLIATANQGSEATYESGFVIDKFPISRPNLTFSTLTVSNMSPEDSSIYLCSVRTGGFEAFFGQGTRLTVV.

This clone was counted a single time. The genes are TRBV5-4 and TRBJ2-1, with unresolved D. The ends were cut back, 2 bases at V and 8 bases at J, with 17 bases in the middle. Germline V gives CDR1 SGHNT, CDR2 YYREEE (reference sequence). The CDR3 extends over 15 amino acids. The CDR3 here is CASSFRLGKEDEQFF. CDR3 sequence (DNA): TGTGCCAGCAGCTTCCGTCTAGGGAAAGAGGATGAGCAGTTCTTC. Variable domain in full (rest from reference TRBV5-4 and TRBJ2-1): ETGVTQSPTHLIKTRGQQVTLRCSSQSGHNTVSWYQQALGQGPQFIFQYYREEENGRGNFPPRFSGLQFPNYSSELNVNALELDDSALYLCASSFRLGKEDEQFFGPGTRLTVL.

The CDR3 nucleotides are TGCAGCGTTGTAGGGGGCGGTGAAAAACTGTTTTTT. It translates to CSVVGGGEKLFF. The rearrangement uses TRBV29-1 and TRBJ1-4; 7 bases line up with TRBD1. Germline V gene sequence: CDR1 SQVTM, CDR2 ANQGSEA. This CDR3 spans 12 amino acids. Trimming cost V 4 bases and J 7 bases; bases outside gene matches: 3.

J is TRBJ1-2 and V is TRBV19; D is possibly TRBD1 (6 bases). The length of the CDR3 is 14 residues. Trimming shortened V by 5 bases and J by 4 bases, and 14 bases separated the two germline ends. The germline V gene encodes CDR1 LNHDA and CDR2 SQIVND (reference sequence). CDR3 amino acids: CASSETGFSYGYTF. The DNA of the CDR3 is TGTGCCAGTAGTGAGACAGGTTTTTCCTATGGCTACACCTTC.

The gene calls are TRBV2 and TRBJ1-1; possibly TRBD1 for D (5 bases). Germline CDR1 and CDR2: SNHLY and FYNNEI. Trimming removed 2 bases at V and 0 bases at J, with 7 bases between. The CDR3 is 14 amino acids. The CDR3 DNA is TGTGCCAGCAGTGAATACAGGCTGAACACTGAAGCTTTCTTT. It encodes CASSEYRLNTEAFF. The full variable domain, rest sourced from reference TRBV2 and TRBJ1-1, is EPEVTQTPSHQVTQMGQEVILRCVPISNHLYFYWYRQILGQKVEFLVSFYNNEISEKSEIFDDQFSVERPDGSNFTLKIRSTKLEDSAMYFCASSEYRLNTEAFFGQGTRLTVV.

The chain carries TRBV10-3 and TRBJ2-2; 9 bases are shared with TRBD2. This CDR3 has 16 residues. Germline assignment: CDR1 ENHRY and CDR2 SYGVKD. With V trimmed by 4 bases and J by 6 bases, 9 bases remained unmatched. CDR3 nucleotides: TGTGCCATCAGTGGGGTCGCGGGGGGGCCCCCCGGGGAGCTGTTTTTT. The encoded protein is CAISGVAGGPPGELFF.

This clone was found once. The rearrangement joins TRBV11-2 to TRBJ1-2, with D perhaps matching TRBD1 (6 bases). CDR1 SGHAT and CDR2 FQNNGV come from the germline V gene. This CDR3 is built from 14 residues. V was pared by 1 base and J by 4 bases, with 10 bases between. CDR3 in amino acids: CASSLGGTLYGYTF. The CDR3 DNA reads TGTGCCAGCAGCTTAGGAGGGACACTCTATGGCTACACCTTC.

This chain connects TRBV7-6 to TRBJ2-7; possibly TRBD1 for D (6 bases). CDR1 is SGHVS and CDR2 is FNYEAQ in the germline V gene. Trimming took off 3 bases at V and 7 bases at J, with 10 bases between the two ends. The CDR3 extends over 12 amino acids. In nucleotides, the CDR3 is TGTGCCAGCAGCTTCCCGAGGGGGGAGCAGTACTTC. Translated, it gives CASSFPRGEQYF.

Only a few counts were recorded for this clone. The rearrangement joins TRBV19 to TRBJ2-3, with 7 bases matching TRBD1. The V and J ends lost 8 bases and 2 bases, in that order; junction bases with no gene match: 4. The CDR3 length is 13 residues. The germline gives CDR1 LNHDA, CDR2 SQIVND (reference sequence). CDR3: CASSDRPTDTQYF. CDR3 DNA sequence: TGTGCCAGTTCGGACAGGCCCACAGATACGCAGTATTTT.

The genes are TRBV29-1 and TRBJ2-7; 12 nucleotides agree with TRBD2. Germline assignment: CDR1 SQVTM and CDR2 ANQGSEA. V was clipped by 0 bases and J by 6 bases; unmatched bases: 9. This CDR3 contains 16 residues. CDR3 protein: CSVEDKGLAGRFEQYF. As DNA, the CDR3 is TGCAGCGTTGAAGACAAGGGACTAGCGGGCAGGTTCGAGCAGTACTTC.

J is TRBJ2-3 and V is TRBV5-1; D remains unclear. The CDR3 is made up of 15 amino acids. Per the germline V gene, CDR1 is SGHRS and CDR2 is YFSETQ. The V gene lost 3 bases and the J gene lost 2 bases, with 13 bases spanning the gap. The CDR3 protein is CASSSSGYYTDTQYF. The CDR3 nucleotides read TGCGCCAGCAGCTCCAGTGGCTACTACACAGATACGCAGTATTTT. The full variable domain, its missing parts supplied by reference TRBV5-1 and TRBJ2-3, is KAGVTQTPRYLIKTRGQQVTLSCSPISGHRSVSWYQQTPGQGLQFLFEYFSETQRNKGNFPGRFSGRQFSNSRSEMNVSTLELGDSALYLCASSSSGYYTDTQYFGPGTRLTVL.

The chain recombines TRBV19 with TRBJ1-2, with D uncertain. The CDR3 contains 12 residues. The V end lost 6 bases, the J end lost 5 bases, and 10 bases lay between the germline ends. The germline gives CDR1 LNHDA, CDR2 SQIVND (reference sequence). CDR3 loop: CASSEGWYGYTF. The CDR3 coding sequence is TGTGCCAGTAGCGAGGGATGGTATGGCTACACCTTC.

The chain links TRBV27 to TRBJ2-7, with a weak D call TRBD2 (6 bases). The CDR3 is made up of 16 amino acids. V gave up 4 bases and J gave up 3 bases, with 19 bases separating them. Germline V gene lookup returns CDR1 MNHEY and CDR2 SMNVEV (reference sequence). Here the CDR3 reads CASSSPTGLAHYEQYF. Here the CDR3 DNA reads TGTGCCAGCAGTTCCCCCACGGGACTTGCCCACTACGAGCAGTACTTC.

There are a few counts of this clone. This rearrangement joins TRBV6-4 to TRBJ2-1, with 11 bases identical to TRBD2. The V and J ends lost 2 bases and 8 bases, in that order; junction bases with no gene match: 5. The CDR3 covers 15 residues. Germline lookup yields CDR1 MRHNA and CDR2 SNTAGT. The DNA of the CDR3 is TGTGCCAGCAGTGACGGTCTAGCGGGGGGCGATGAGCAGTTCTTC. Its protein product is CASSDGLAGGDEQFF.

V and J are TRBV15 and TRBJ2-7; D may be TRBD1 or TRBD2 (5 bases each). CDR1 is LNHNV, CDR2 YYDKDF, per germline (reference sequence). The CDR3 spans 14 residues. V lost 4 bases and J lost 3, with 13 bases in between. The CDR3: CATSMGARVYEQYF. DNA of the CDR3: TGTGCCACCAGCATGGGAGCCAGGGTCTACGAGCAGTACTTC.